This T cell receptor (beta chain) was retrieved from a study of Ad26.COV2.S vaccination and SARS-CoV-2 variants. With 6 bases clipped from V and 6 bases from J, the junction kept 8 bases outside the gene matches. The CDR3 consists of 14 residues. The V gene's germline CDR1 is SGHTA and CDR2 FQGNSA. Produced via immunoSEQ multiplex PCR; TCRdb's table is partial and in-frame only. Seen here are 97,000 or so clones, around three quarters observed once, and the top ten hold 15% to 20%. The chain recombines TRBV7-2 with TRBJ1-2, with 9 bases aligning to TRBD1. The receptor's source is a human donor who had recovered from COVID-19. This sample comprised peripheral blood, obtained after recovery from COVID-19. The CDR3 DNA reads as TGTGCCAGCAGAAAAGGGGACAGGGCTAATGGCTACACCTTC. It encodes CASRKGDRANGYTF.